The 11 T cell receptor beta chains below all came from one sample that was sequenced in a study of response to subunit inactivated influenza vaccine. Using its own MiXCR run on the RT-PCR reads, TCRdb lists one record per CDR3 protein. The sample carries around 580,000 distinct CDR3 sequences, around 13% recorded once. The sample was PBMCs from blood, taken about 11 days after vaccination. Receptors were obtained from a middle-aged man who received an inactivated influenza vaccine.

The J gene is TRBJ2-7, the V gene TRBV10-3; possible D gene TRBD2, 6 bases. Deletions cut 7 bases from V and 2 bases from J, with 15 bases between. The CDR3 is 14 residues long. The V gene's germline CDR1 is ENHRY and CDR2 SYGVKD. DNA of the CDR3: TGTGCCATCACCGAGGGTGGAGGGCCCTACGAGCAGTACTTC. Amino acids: CAITEGGGPYEQYF.

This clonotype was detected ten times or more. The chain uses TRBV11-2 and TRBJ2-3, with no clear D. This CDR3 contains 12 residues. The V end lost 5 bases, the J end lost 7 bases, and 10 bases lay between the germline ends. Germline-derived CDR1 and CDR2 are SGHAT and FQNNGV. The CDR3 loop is CASSLDRNTQYF. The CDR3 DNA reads TGTGCCAGCAGCCTGGACCGGAATACGCAGTATTTT.

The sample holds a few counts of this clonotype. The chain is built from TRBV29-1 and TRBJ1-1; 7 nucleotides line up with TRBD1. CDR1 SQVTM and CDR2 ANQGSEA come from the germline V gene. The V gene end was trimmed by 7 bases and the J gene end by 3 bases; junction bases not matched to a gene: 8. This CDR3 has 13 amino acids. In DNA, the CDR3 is TGCAGCGCGACAGGGCTCTCGGACACTGAAGCTTTCTTT. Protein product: CSATGLSDTEAFF.

The CDR3 sequence: CASSGLAGRGYNEQFF. The CDR3 DNA reads as TGTGCCAGCAGTGGACTAGCGGGAAGGGGCTACAATGAGCAGTTCTTC. The rearrangement links TRBV6-1 to TRBJ2-1; TRBD2 aligns across 11 bases. The ends lost 4 bases at V and 3 bases at J; junction bases unmatched: 5. This CDR3 is 16 amino acids long. Germline-derived CDR1 and CDR2 are MNHNS and SASEGT.

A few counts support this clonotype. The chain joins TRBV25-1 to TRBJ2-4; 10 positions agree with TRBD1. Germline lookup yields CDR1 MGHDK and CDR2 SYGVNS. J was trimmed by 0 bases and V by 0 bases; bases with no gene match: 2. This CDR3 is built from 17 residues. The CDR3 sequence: CASSEYGDRGAKNIQYF. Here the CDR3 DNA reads TGTGCCAGCAGTGAATATGGGGACAGGGGAGCCAAAAACATTCAGTACTTC. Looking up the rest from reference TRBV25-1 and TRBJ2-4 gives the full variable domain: EADIYQTPRYLVIGTGKKITLECSQTMGHDKMYWYQQDPGMELHLIHYSYGVNSTEKGDLSSESTVSRIRTEHFPLTLESARPSHTSQYLCASSEYGDRGAKNIQYFGAGTRLSVL.

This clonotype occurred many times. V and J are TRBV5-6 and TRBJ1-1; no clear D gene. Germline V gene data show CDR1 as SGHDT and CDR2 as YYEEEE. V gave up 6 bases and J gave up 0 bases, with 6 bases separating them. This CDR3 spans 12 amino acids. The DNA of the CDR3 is TGTGCCAGCACCGGCATGAACACTGAAGCTTTCTTT. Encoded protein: CASTGMNTEAFF.

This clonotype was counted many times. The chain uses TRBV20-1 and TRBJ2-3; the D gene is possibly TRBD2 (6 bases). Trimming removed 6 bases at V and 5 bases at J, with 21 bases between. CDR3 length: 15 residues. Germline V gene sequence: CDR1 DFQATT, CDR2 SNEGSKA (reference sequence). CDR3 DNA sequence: TGCAGTGCAACGAAGCCGGGACGCGGGGAAGATACGCAGTATTTT. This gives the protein CSATKPGRGEDTQYF.

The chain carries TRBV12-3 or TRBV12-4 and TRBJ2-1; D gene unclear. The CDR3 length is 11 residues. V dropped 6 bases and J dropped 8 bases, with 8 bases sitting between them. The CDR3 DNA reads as TGTGCCAGCAGCCGGAAGTATGAGCAGTTCTTC. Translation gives CASSRKYEQFF.

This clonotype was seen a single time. CDR3 coding DNA: TGTGCCAGCAGCGTCGCGGGCGGGAGAATCACAGATACGCAGTATTTT. This gives the protein CASSVAGGRITDTQYF. This sequence joins TRBV9 and TRBJ2-3, with 7 bases matching TRBD2. The CDR3 contains 16 residues. CDR1 SGDLS and CDR2 YYNGEE come from the germline V gene. The junction had 8 bases not matched to a gene; V was cut back by 2 bases and J by 2 bases.

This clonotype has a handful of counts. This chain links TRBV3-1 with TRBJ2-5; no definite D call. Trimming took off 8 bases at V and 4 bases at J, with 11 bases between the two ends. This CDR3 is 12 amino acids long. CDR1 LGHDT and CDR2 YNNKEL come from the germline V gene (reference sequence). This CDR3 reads CASGPPRETQYF. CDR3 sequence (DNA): TGTGCCAGCGGGCCCCCGAGAGAGACCCAGTACTTC.

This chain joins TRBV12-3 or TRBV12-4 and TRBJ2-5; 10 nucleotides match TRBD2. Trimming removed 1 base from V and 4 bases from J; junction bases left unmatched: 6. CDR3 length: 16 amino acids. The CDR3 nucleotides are TGTGCCAGCAGTTTAGGGAGCGGGAGGGCCGTAGAGACCCAGTACTTC. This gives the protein CASSLGSGRAVETQYF.